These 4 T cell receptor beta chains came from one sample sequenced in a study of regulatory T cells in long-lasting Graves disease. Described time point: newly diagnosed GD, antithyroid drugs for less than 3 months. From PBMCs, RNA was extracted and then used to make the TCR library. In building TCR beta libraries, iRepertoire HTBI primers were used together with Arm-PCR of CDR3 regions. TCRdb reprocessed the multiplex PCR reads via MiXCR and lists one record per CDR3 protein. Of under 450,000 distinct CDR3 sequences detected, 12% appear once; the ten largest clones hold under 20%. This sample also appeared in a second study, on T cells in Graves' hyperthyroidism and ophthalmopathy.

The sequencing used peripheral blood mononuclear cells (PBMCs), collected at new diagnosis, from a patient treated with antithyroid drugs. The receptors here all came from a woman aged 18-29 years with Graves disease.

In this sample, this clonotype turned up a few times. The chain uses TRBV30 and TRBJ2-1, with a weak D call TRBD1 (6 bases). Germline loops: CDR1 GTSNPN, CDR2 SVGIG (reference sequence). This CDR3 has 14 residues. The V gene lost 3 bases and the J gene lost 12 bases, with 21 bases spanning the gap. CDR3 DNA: TGTGCCTGGAGGAAGGAAGGGGGTACATGGGGGCAGTTCTTC. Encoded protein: CAWRKEGGTWGQFF.

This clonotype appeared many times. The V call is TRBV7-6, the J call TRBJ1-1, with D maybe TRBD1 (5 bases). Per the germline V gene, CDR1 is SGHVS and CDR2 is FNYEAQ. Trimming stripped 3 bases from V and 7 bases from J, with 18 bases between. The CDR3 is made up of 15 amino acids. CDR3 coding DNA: TGTGCCAGCAGCTTCCTCCAGACCGGGACGGGTGAAGCTTTCTTT. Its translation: CASSFLQTGTGEAFF.

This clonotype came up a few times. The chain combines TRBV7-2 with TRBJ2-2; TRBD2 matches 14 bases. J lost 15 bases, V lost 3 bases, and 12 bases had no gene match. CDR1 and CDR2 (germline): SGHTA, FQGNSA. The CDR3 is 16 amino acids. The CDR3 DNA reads TGTGCCAGCAGCTTCTTAGTTTCCGGGACTAGCGGGAGCATGTTTTTT. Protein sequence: CASSFLVSGTSGSMFF.

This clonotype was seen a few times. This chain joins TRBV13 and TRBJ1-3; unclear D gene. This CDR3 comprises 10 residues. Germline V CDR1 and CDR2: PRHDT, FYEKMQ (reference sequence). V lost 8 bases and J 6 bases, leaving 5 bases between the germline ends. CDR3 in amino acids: CASGENTIYF. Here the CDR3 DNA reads TGTGCCAGCGGGGAAAACACCATATATTTT.